These T cell receptor beta chains were read from a single sample in a study of T cell repertoires in cytomegalovirus infection. MiXCR, run by TCRdb on the reads, gives a single entry per CDR3 protein. The sample consists of over 300,000 distinct CDR3 sequences, 15% to 20% of them appearing once. Source material: PBMCs. The receptors here all came from a human donor in good health (CMV status not recorded). Some clones in this sample may be carry-over from other donors' samples. Each CDR3 is given with its conserved first and last residue. A D gene is named only where the DNA matches it firmly. Some rows mark clone size as missing; the rest say once, few, many or name a class of expanded clone.

d_call | j_call | v_call | clone_size | cdr3_nt | cdr3_aa
NA | TRBJ2-5 | TRBV7-2 | many | TGTGCCAGCAGCTTAATAGTTTTTGAGACCCAGTACTTC | CASSLIVFETQYF
NA | TRBJ1-3 | TRBV5-6 | NA | TGTGCCAGCAGCCAGTTCCGCTCTGGAAACACCATATATTTT | CASSQFRSGNTIYF
NA | TRBJ2-4 | TRBV20-1 | few | TGCAGTGCTAGTGGTTTCGTAGCCAAAAACATTCAGTACTTC | CSASGFVAKNIQYF
NA | TRBJ1-2 | TRBV7-2 | many | TGTGCCAGCAGCTTAGGGGACAACTTCTATGGCTACACCTTC | CASSLGDNFYGYTF
NA | TRBJ1-1 | TRBV12-3/TRBV12-4 | many | TGTGCCAGCAGTTTTTCTCCGAACACTGAAGCTTTCTTT | CASSFSPNTEAFF
TRBD1 | TRBJ1-4 | TRBV12-3/TRBV12-4 | many | TGTGCCAGCAGTGCACAGGGGCCTAATGAAAAACTGTTTTTT | CASSAQGPNEKLFF
TRBD1 | TRBJ1-5 | TRBV20-1 | NA | TGCAGTGCTAGGAGGGACAGCAGGGCATATAGCAATCAGCCCCAGCATTTT | CSARRDSRAYSNQPQHF
NA | TRBJ2-7 | TRBV5-6 | many | TGTGCCAGCAGCCGGACCGGACAGCTCTACGAGCAGTACTTC | CASSRTGQLYEQYF
TRBD1 | TRBJ2-2 | TRBV27 | many | TGTGCCAGCAGTTTCACTGGACAGGGAGGCACCGGGGAGCTGTTTTTT | CASSFTGQGGTGELFF
NA | TRBJ1-1 | TRBV3-1 | few | TGTGCCAGCAGCCTATCGGGGAGGACTGAAGCTTTCTTT | CASSLSGRTEAFF
NA | TRBJ2-1 | TRBV20-1 | NA | TGCAGTGCTAGAGATCAAAAGGACGCCGGGTACAATGAGCAGTTCTTC | CSARDQKDAGYNEQFF
NA | TRBJ2-7 | TRBV4-2 | NA | TGTGCCAGCAGCCCAGAGACACGTTCCTACGAGCAGTACTTC | CASSPETRSYEQYF
NA | TRBJ2-1 | TRBV6-1 | few | TGTGCCAGCAGTGAATCCGTCCAGGGGTACAATGAGCAGTTCTTC | CASSESVQGYNEQFF
NA | TRBJ2-1 | TRBV2 | few | TGTGCCAGCAGTCCTTCCGGGAGCCACAATGAGCAGTTCTTC | CASSPSGSHNEQFF
NA | TRBJ2-2 | TRBV7-9 | many | TGTGCCAGCAAAAAAACCGGGGAGCTGTTTTTT | CASKKTGELFF
NA | TRBJ2-7 | TRBV12-3/TRBV12-4 | many | TGTGCCAGCAGTTTAAGGAAGGGGGACGACGAGCAGTACTTC | CASSLRKGDDEQYF
NA | TRBJ2-5 | TRBV20-1 | NA | TGCAGTGCTAGGAGCTTTGCGGGGGCACAAGAGACCCAGTACTTC | CSARSFAGAQETQYF
NA | TRBJ2-3 | TRBV28 | few | TGTGCCAGCAGTGAACCAGGGGAGAGAACAGATACGCAGTATTTT | CASSEPGERTDTQYF
NA | TRBJ2-5 | TRBV12-3/TRBV12-4 | few | TGTGCCAGCAGCCCGACTAGTTCGGAGACCCAGTACTTC | CASSPTSSETQYF
NA | TRBJ2-7 | TRBV6-2/TRBV6-3 | few | TGTGCCAGCAGTCCTCAACGGAGACTCCCTCTGGAGCAGTACTTC | CASSPQRRLPLEQYF
NA | TRBJ2-2 | TRBV7-6 | many | TGTGCCAGCAGCCTAACACCCTCTTCATCCACCGGGGAGCTGTTTTTT | CASSLTPSSSTGELFF
TRBD2 | TRBJ2-1 | TRBV12-3/TRBV12-4 | NA | TGTGCCAGCAGTCCCCTGGGACTAGAGAATGAGCAGTTCTTC | CASSPLGLENEQFF
NA | TRBJ1-5 | TRBV28 | many | TGTGCCAGCAGTTTAGTTAATCAGCCCCAGCATTTT | CASSLVNQPQHF
TRBD2 | TRBJ2-1 | TRBV7-8 | many | TGTGCCAGCAGCTTAGTGTCCGGACTAGCGGGGGTAAGCTCCTACAATGAGCAGTTCTTC | CASSLVSGLAGVSSYNEQFF
NA | TRBJ1-1 | TRBV6-5 | NA | TGTGCCAGCAGTTACGGGCGGGAGAACACTGAAGCTTTCTTT | CASSYGRENTEAFF
NA | TRBJ2-7 | TRBV7-9 | few | TGTGCCAGCAGCTTCAGGGCCGGACACTACGAGCAGTACTTC | CASSFRAGHYEQYF
TRBD2 | TRBJ2-5 | TRBV20-1 | many | TGCAGTGCTAGTTGGGCGGGGGACTTAGAGACCCAGTACTTC | CSASWAGDLETQYF
NA | TRBJ2-3 | TRBV5-4 | many | TGTGCCAGCAGCTTGAAGTTAGCCCCTAGCACAGATACGCAGTATTTT | CASSLKLAPSTDTQYF
TRBD2 | TRBJ2-2 | TRBV12-3/TRBV12-4 | few | TGTGCCAGCAGTTTGCAGGGAGGGGACGGGGAGCTGTTTTTT | CASSLQGGDGELFF
NA | TRBJ1-1 | TRBV5-1 | NA | TGCGCCAGCAGCTCAATTACTGAAGCTTTCTTT | CASSSITEAFF
NA | TRBJ1-2 | TRBV6-1 | NA | TGTGCCAGCAGATTGGGGGCACTCGCCGTTTTTGGCTACACCTTC | CASRLGALAVFGYTF
TRBD1 | TRBJ2-1 | TRBV7-2 | few | TGTGCCAGCAGCCTAGAGGGCAGGGGGCGTGCTGGCAATGAGCAGTTCTTC | CASSLEGRGRAGNEQFF
TRBD2 | TRBJ2-3 | TRBV18 | NA | TGTGCCAGCTCACCCGGGGGGGATCGGTCAGATACGCAGTATTTT | CASSPGGDRSDTQYF